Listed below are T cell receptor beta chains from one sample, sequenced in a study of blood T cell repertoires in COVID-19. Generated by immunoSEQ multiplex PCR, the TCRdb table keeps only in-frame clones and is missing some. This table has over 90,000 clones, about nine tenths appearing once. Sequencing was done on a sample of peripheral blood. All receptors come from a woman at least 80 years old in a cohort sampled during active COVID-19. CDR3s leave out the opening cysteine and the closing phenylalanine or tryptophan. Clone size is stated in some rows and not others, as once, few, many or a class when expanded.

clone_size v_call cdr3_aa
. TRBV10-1 ASRGGEKRGTPDEQY
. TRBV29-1 SGRTDPNTEAF
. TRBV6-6 ASSYSGGATEAF
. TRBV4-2 ASRTRDTDPGYGYT
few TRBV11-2 ASRLADHTDTQY
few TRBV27 ASSRGEGRAEAF
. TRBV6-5 ATTAGGRYEQY
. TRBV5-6 ASSLYGSGANVLT
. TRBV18 ASSLQGGGYT
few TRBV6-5 ASSPQGGNQPQH
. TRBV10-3 AINSGGQADTQY
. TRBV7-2 ASSPVQGVSYNEQF
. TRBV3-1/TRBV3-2 ASSRFREHTGELF
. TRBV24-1 ATVAGGGNEQF
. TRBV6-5 ASSYSQRGAYEQY
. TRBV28 AIQGNTEAF
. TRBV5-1 ASSGTGDNSYNEQF
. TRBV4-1 ASSPRTSGRSYNEQF
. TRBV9 ASSLAALQETQY
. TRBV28 ASGGEGSRF
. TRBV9 ASSPGQRVNEQF
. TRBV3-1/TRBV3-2 ASSQESGNTGELF
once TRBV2 ASTGLVSTNEQF
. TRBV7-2 ASSLSGDQPQH
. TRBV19 ASTLDRALNTEAF
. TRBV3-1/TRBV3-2 ASSPPGGEQY
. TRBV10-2 ATHSGGVSHEQY
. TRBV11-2 ASSLASQPGGLF
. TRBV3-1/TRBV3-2 ASSQGLTSTPVDGYT
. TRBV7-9 ASSPATRTGGNEQF
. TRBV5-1 ASSLLAGGSLAGELF
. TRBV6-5 ASSTGAPGRTPLH
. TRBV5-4 ASSSGQGLMETQY
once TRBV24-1 ATSDTLGGQPQH
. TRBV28 ASSFRTGGEEKLF
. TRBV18 ASSPPRQGEGEKLF
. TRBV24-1 ATSDVAGGDEQF
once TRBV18 ASSLAGGPYNEQF
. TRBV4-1 ASSPTRDTEAF
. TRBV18 ASSPTGLGGGNQPQH
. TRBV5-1 ASSLSGRETQY